This T cell receptor (beta chain) was identified in a study of OX40 agonist ivuxolimab in advanced cancers. Assay: immunoSEQ multiplex PCR; the TCRdb copy retains only in-frame clones and omits some. Here the sample spans 35,000 to 50,000 clones, 75% to 90% being singletons. V shed 1 base and J shed 7 bases, with 14 bases lying between them. Germline V gives CDR1 KGHSH, CDR2 LQKENI. This CDR3 contains 15 residues. The sequenced sample was CD4+ or CD8+ T cells sorted from blood, obtained in a trial of the OX40 agonist ivuxolimab. The origin of this receptor is an adult with an advanced solid tumor such as melanoma, head and neck, liver or kidney cancer. The chain has TRBV18 and TRBJ2-1; D gene uncertain. CDR3 nucleotides: TGTGCCAGCTCACCACTGGAGTCAGTAAGGAATGAGCAGTTCTTC. Translating it yields CASSPLESVRNEQFF.